This T cell receptor beta chain was identified in a study of shared clonotypes between healthy human individuals. Notes on the study in general: Clonotypes shared by all four sorted-subset donors had higher generation probabilities than non-shared clonotypes. The study found roughly 5% of naive CD4 clonotypes shared across a few donors. Clonotype sharing among donors, it was expected, would be affected by sequencing depth.

The CDR3 covers 14 residues. The germline gives CDR1 PRHDT, CDR2 FYEKMQ (reference sequence). V was shortened by 5 bases and J by 2 bases, with 12 bases between the two germline ends. Concerning this clone itself: Its specificity is not known.

Clones were read by immunoSEQ multiplex PCR, and TCRdb kept only the in-frame ones, dropping some. There are 730,000 or so clones in the sample; less than 80% occur only once, and about 1.7% lies in the top ten. The chain carries TRBV13 and TRBJ1-1, with a weak D call TRBD1 (5 bases). The TCR originated in a woman aged 30 to 39 in good health. Sequencing was carried out using memory CD4+ T cells sorted from blood. Subset of the sample: CD45RA-negative fraction. CDR3 sequence: CASSRAGGNTEAFF. For the CDR3, the DNA is TGTGCCAGCAGCCGAGCGGGGGGAAACACTGAAGCTTTCTTT. Full variable domain (missing parts from reference TRBV13 and TRBJ1-1): AAGVIQSPRHLIKEKRETATLKCYPIPRHDTVYWYQQGPGQDPQFLISFYEKMQSDKGSIPDRFSAQQFSDYHSELNMSSLELGDSALYFCASSRAGGNTEAFFGQGTRLTVV.